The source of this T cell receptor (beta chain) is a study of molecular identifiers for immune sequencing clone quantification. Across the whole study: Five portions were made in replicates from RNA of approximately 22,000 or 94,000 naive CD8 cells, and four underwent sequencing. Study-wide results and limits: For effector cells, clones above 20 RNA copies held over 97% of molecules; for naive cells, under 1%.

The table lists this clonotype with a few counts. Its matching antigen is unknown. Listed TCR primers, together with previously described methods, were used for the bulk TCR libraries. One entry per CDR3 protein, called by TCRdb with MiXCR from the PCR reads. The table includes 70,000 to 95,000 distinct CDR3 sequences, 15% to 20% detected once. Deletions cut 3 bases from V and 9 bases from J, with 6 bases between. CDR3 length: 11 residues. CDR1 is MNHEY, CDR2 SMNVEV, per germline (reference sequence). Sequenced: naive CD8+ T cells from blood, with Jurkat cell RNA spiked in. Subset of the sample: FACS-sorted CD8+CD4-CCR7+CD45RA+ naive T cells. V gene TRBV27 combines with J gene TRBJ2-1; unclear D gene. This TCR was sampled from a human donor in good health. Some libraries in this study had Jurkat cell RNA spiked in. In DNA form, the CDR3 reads TGTGCCAGCAGTTTTGGTGGTGAGCAGTTCTTC. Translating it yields CASSFGGEQFF.